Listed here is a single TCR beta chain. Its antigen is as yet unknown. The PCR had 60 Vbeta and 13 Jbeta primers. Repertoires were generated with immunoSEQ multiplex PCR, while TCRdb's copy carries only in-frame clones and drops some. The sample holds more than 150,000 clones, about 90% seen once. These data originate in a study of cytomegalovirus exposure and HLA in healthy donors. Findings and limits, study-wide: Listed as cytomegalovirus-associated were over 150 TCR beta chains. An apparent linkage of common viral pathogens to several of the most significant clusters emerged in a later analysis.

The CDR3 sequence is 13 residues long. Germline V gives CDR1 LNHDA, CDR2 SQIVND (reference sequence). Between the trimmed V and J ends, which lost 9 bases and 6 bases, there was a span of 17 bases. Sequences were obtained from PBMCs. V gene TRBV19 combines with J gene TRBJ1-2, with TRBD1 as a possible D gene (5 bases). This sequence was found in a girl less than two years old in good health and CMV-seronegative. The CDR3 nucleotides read TGTGCCAGCCGAGGCAGGGCGGAAGATGGCTACACCTTC. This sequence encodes CASRGRAEDGYTF.